The 30 T cell receptor beta chains presented below share a single source sample, sequenced in a study of graft-versus-host responses after intestinal transplantation. The data were produced by immunoSEQ multiplex PCR, yet TCRdb's version contains in-frame clones alone and is incomplete. Of 11,000 to 15,000 clones in the sample, under 45% are singletons; the top ten hold less than 2.5%. There were about 200,000 CFSE-labeled responder cells plated together with about 200,000 irradiated, violet-dye-labeled stimulator cells. The specimen was alloreactive CD8+ T cells from a mixed lymphocyte reaction culture, collected before intestinal transplant. Described subset: CFSE-low proliferating T cells sorted from approximately 6-day pre-transplant mixed lymphocyte reaction (GvH or HvG direction). The receptors were sampled from a human patient who received an intestinal transplant.

The chain links TRBV5-6 to TRBJ1-6, with unresolved D. V was shortened by 2 bases and J by 7 bases, with 13 bases between the two germline ends. The CDR3 length is 15 residues. Looked up from germline, CDR1 is SGHDT and CDR2 is YYEEEE. CDR3 nucleotides: TGTGCCAGCAGCTTTTGGGTGTTGGGGAATTCACCCCTCCACTTT. Amino acids: CASSFWVLGNSPLHF.

This clone was seen only a few times. V gene TRBV7-6 combines with J gene TRBJ2-3; possibly TRBD2 for D (6 bases). The CDR3 runs to 19 residues. Germline lookup yields CDR1 SGHVS and CDR2 FNYEAQ. V shed 5 bases and J shed 1 base, with 25 bases lying between them. This CDR3 reads CASSPNSGVQPYRTDTQYF. In nucleotides, the CDR3 is TGTGCCAGCAGCCCAAACTCGGGGGTCCAACCTTACCGCACAGATACGCAGTATTTT.

The chain carries TRBV27 and TRBJ2-1; weak D call: TRBD1 (6 bases). Trimming stripped 2 bases from V and 10 bases from J, with 15 bases between. Germline V CDR1 and CDR2: MNHEY, SMNVEV (reference sequence). The CDR3 covers 14 residues. Here the CDR3 reads CASSLRQVDSEQFF. As DNA, the CDR3 is TGTGCCAGCAGTTTAAGACAGGTTGACAGCGAGCAGTTCTTC.

V gene TRBV9 combines with J gene TRBJ2-1; tentatively, D is TRBD2 (7 bases). From germline, CDR1 is SGDLS and CDR2 YYNGEE. This CDR3 has 15 amino acids. V dropped 5 bases and J dropped 6 bases, with 18 bases sitting between them. This chain's CDR3 is CASSPGGAPTNEQFF. The DNA of the CDR3 is TGTGCCAGCAGTCCTGGGGGGGCCCCTACCAATGAGCAGTTCTTC.

This clone was seen a handful of times. The chain links TRBV4-1 to TRBJ2-1; D not resolved. The CDR3 extends over 15 amino acids. The V end lost 2 bases, the J end lost 0 bases, and 8 bases lay between the germline ends. The germline V gene encodes CDR1 MGHRA and CDR2 YSYEKL. The CDR3 reads CASSQLMSSYNEQFF. The CDR3 bases are TGCGCCAGCAGCCAACTCATGAGCTCCTACAATGAGCAGTTCTTC.

Details on this clone: One end of the junction varies from germline; a read error may be responsible. The chain is built from TRBV19 and TRBJ1-2, with a possible D match to TRBD1 (5 bases). Germline V gene lookup returns CDR1 LNHDA and CDR2 SQIVND (reference sequence). The CDR3 has 11 residues. CDR3 nucleotides: TGTGCCAGTAGCCTGGGGACTTCGATCTCCTTC. Translation: CASSLGTSISF.

The V gene is TRBV6-5, the J gene TRBJ1-2; D not resolved. Trimming removed 6 bases from V and 5 bases from J, with 13 bases in between. Germline V gene sequence: CDR1 MNHEY, CDR2 SVGAGI. CDR3 length: 13 residues. DNA for the CDR3: TGTGCCAGCAGCCTTACCCAAACATATGGCTACACCTTC. Protein: CASSLTQTYGYTF.

This rearrangement joins TRBV10-3 to TRBJ2-1; perhaps TRBD2 as D (6 bases). Trimming took 0 bases from V and 9 from J, leaving 18 bases between them. CDR1 is ENHRY, CDR2 SYGVKD, per germline. The CDR3 runs to 16 residues. The DNA of the CDR3 is TGTGCCATCAGTGAGTCGATGATGAGCGGGCGGGCTGAGCAGTTCTTC. Protein sequence: CAISESMMSGRAEQFF.

This chain uses TRBV7-8 with TRBJ2-7, with 7 bases lining up with TRBD2. V shed 1 base and J 3 bases; nucleotides not matched to a gene: 6. CDR1 SGHVS and CDR2 FQNEAQ come from the germline V gene. CDR3 length: 15 residues. The CDR3 coding sequence is TGTGCCAGCAGCTTAGGTTGGCGGGGGAACTACGAGCAGTACTTC. Its protein product is CASSLGWRGNYEQYF.

The rearrangement links TRBV7-2 to TRBJ2-1; tentatively, D is TRBD1 (5 bases). Trimming cost V 8 bases and J 10 bases, with 18 bases left between them. The CDR3 runs 13 residues. Germline CDR1 SGHTA, CDR2 FQGNSA. DNA for the CDR3: TGTGCCAGCGGGGAATTGGGGCTACAGGAGCAGTTCTTC. This translates into CASGELGLQEQFF.

The chain recombines TRBV7-7 with TRBJ2-2, with 7 bases lining up with TRBD1. CDR3 length: 15 residues. The V gene's germline CDR1 is SSHAT and CDR2 FNYEAQ (reference sequence). With V trimmed by 5 bases and J by 5 bases, 8 bases remained unmatched. The CDR3 region has the DNA TGTGCCAGCAGCCCAGGGACAGCGAGGACCGGGGAGCTGTTTTTT. This encodes CASSPGTARTGELFF.

This clone is labeled medium-sized. The chain uses TRBV7-8 and TRBJ1-3, with D perhaps matching TRBD1 (6 bases). CDR1 is SGHVS and CDR2 is FQNEAQ in the germline V gene. Deletions cut 5 bases from V and 4 bases from J, with 18 bases between. This CDR3 has 16 amino acids. This chain's CDR3 is CASSLDGGGWGNTIYF. The CDR3 DNA follows: TGTGCCAGCAGCCTAGATGGGGGCGGATGGGGAAACACCATATATTTT. Full variable domain (remainder filled in from reference TRBV7-8 and TRBJ1-3): GAGVSQSPRYKVAKRGQDVALRCDPISGHVSLFWYQQALGQGPEFLTYFQNEAQLDKSGLPSDRFFAERPEGSVSTLKIQRTQQEDSAVYLCASSLDGGGWGNTIYFGEGSWLTVV.

This clone was found a few times. This CDR3 is CSATSENYNEQFF. CDR3 DNA: TGCAGCGCAACTAGCGAGAACTACAATGAGCAGTTCTTC. The genes are TRBV29-1 and TRBJ2-1; 7 bases are a match to TRBD2. This CDR3 region has 13 residues. V trimming: 7 bases; J trimming: 3 bases; junction bases outside the gene matches: 6. Germline CDR1 reads SQVTM; CDR2 reads ANQGSEA.

The chain employs TRBV12-5 and TRBJ1-1; D is ambiguous. The CDR3 loop spans 12 amino acids. Deletions cut 7 bases from V and 4 bases from J, with 10 bases between. Germline V gives CDR1 LGHNT, CDR2 FRNRAP. Here the CDR3 DNA reads TGTGCTAGTGCCATCACAGCCACTGAAGCTTTCTTT. This translates into CASAITATEAFF.

Details on this clone: One junction end does not reproduce the germline sequence, and a read error may be involved. The chain joins TRBV4-1 to TRBJ2-1; 9 nucleotides agree with TRBD2. The CDR3 loop spans 13 amino acids. Germline V gives CDR1 MGHRA, CDR2 YSYEKL. The CDR3 nucleotides are TGCGCCTGCAGTGGACTAGCGTTCAATGAGCAGTTCTTC. It yields the protein CACSGLAFNEQFF.

The genes are TRBV7-2 and TRBJ2-1; a weak D match, TRBD2 (6 bases). This CDR3 comprises 16 residues. Germline CDR1 reads SGHTA; CDR2 reads FQGNSA. Trimming removed 3 bases at V and 0 bases at J, with 12 bases between. CDR3 sequence: CASSFDSGSSYNEQFF. CDR3 DNA: TGTGCCAGCAGCTTTGATAGCGGTAGCTCCTACAATGAGCAGTTCTTC. The full variable domain, with the rest looked up from reference TRBV7-2 and TRBJ2-1, is GAGVSQSPSNKVTEKGKDVELRCDPISGHTALYWYRQSLGQGLEFLIYFQGNSAPDKSGLPSDRFSAERTGGSVSTLTIQRTQQEDSAVYLCASSFDSGSSYNEQFFGPGTRLTVL.

This chain connects TRBV6-1 to TRBJ1-1; TRBD1 matches 8 bases. CDR1 and CDR2 (germline): MNHNS, SASEGT. The CDR3 has 14 residues. Trimming took 5 bases from V and 5 from J; bases not matched to a gene: 7. The CDR3 loop reads CASSPDRAVTEAFF. In DNA, the CDR3 is TGTGCCAGCAGTCCGGACAGGGCGGTAACTGAAGCTTTCTTT.

By share of the sample, this clone is medium-sized. The chain employs TRBV5-1 and TRBJ1-2, with D unresolved. The CDR3 has 12 amino acids. Looked up from germline, CDR1 is SGHRS and CDR2 is YFSETQ. Trimming stripped 4 bases from V and 1 base from J, with 5 bases between. Written as DNA, the CDR3 is TGCGCCAGCAGCCCTAGTAACTATGGCTACACCTTC. It encodes CASSPSNYGYTF.

Only a few counts were recorded for this clone. The chain combines TRBV27 with TRBJ1-1, with D uncertain. The CDR3 covers 14 residues. Germline V gene sequence: CDR1 MNHEY, CDR2 SMNVEV (reference sequence). Trimming stripped 5 bases from V and 0 bases from J, with 10 bases between. For the CDR3, the DNA is TGTGCCAGCAGTCCTAATCCCGTGAACACTGAAGCTTTCTTT. Translation: CASSPNPVNTEAFF.

V and J are TRBV27 and TRBJ2-2; D could derive from TRBD1 or TRBD2 (5 bases each). The V end lost 5 bases, the J end lost 3 bases, and 16 bases lay between the germline ends. CDR1 is MNHEY, CDR2 SMNVEV, per germline (reference sequence). There are 16 residues in the CDR3. The CDR3 nucleotides are TGTGCCAGCAGTCAAGGGGTTACGAGGGACACCGGGGAGCTGTTTTTT. It yields the protein CASSQGVTRDTGELFF.

V usage is TRBV6-1 and J usage is TRBJ2-5; D unclear. The J call is uncertain, as TRBJ2-7 better fits the DNA end. The V gene's germline CDR1 is MNHNS and CDR2 SASEGT. This CDR3 is 14 amino acids long. This CDR3 reads CASSHTRAPYEQYF. The DNA of the CDR3 is TGTGCCAGCAGTCATACACGGGCCCCCTACGAGCAGTACTTC.

This clone is medium-sized. The J gene is TRBJ1-3, the V gene TRBV12-5; 8 bases agree with TRBD1. Germline V gene lookup returns CDR1 LGHNT and CDR2 FRNRAP. Germline trimming cut 6 bases from V and 0 bases from J; bases unmatched to any gene: 4. The CDR3 extends over 15 amino acids. The CDR3 protein is CASGPGTGSGNTIYF. CDR3 sequence (DNA): TGTGCTAGTGGCCCCGGGACAGGCTCTGGAAACACCATATATTTT.

This clone was recorded a few times. This rearrangement joins TRBV11-2 to TRBJ2-7; no clear D gene. Germline V lookup: CDR1 SGHAT, CDR2 FQNNGV. Deletions cut 8 bases from V and 0 bases from J, with 2 bases between. The CDR3 is 10 amino acids. CDR3 sequence reads: CASASYEQYF. In DNA, the CDR3 is TGTGCCAGCGCCTCCTACGAGCAGTACTTC.

V and J are TRBV12-5 and TRBJ2-7; 8 positions match TRBD2. V was clipped by 3 bases and J by 0 bases; unmatched bases: 10. The CDR3 extends over 17 amino acids. Germline values: CDR1 LGHNT, CDR2 FRNRAP. As DNA, the CDR3 is TGTGCTAGTGGTTTTTATCTTGGCGGGGGGAGCTCCTACGAGCAGTACTTC. Residues: CASGFYLGGGSSYEQYF.

J is TRBJ2-5 and V is TRBV15; D gene unclear. Germline V gives CDR1 LNHNV, CDR2 YYDKDF (reference sequence). Trimming left V 5 bases short and J 13 bases short, with 20 bases between. The CDR3 runs to 13 residues. CDR3 in DNA: TGTGCCACCAGCGGCGGAATATCGGCATATCGGTACTTC. As protein: CATSGGISAYRYF.

This clone has just a few counts. This chain connects TRBV27 to TRBJ2-1, with 8 nucleotides matching TRBD1. V lost 3 bases and J lost 7; bases outside the gene matches: 11. CDR1 and CDR2 (germline): MNHEY, SMNVEV (reference sequence). The CDR3 consists of 16 residues. For the CDR3, the DNA is TGTGCCAGCAGTTTTTGGGCAGGGGGCGGGTTGAATGAGCAGTTCTTC. Translation gives CASSFWAGGGLNEQFF.

The V and J genes are TRBV2 and TRBJ2-3; 9 positions match TRBD2. Germline V CDR1 and CDR2: SNHLY, FYNNEI. The ends lost 4 bases at V and 0 bases at J; junction bases unmatched: 5. The CDR3 is made up of 16 amino acids. The CDR3 region is CASSARLAVSTDTQYF. In DNA, the CDR3 is TGTGCCAGCAGTGCAAGACTAGCGGTTAGCACAGATACGCAGTATTTT.

J is TRBJ2-5 and V is TRBV11-2; D is unclear. The end of the DNA fits TRBJ2-7 better, so the J call may be wrong. This CDR3 is built from 15 residues. The germline V gene encodes CDR1 SGHAT and CDR2 FQNNGV. The CDR3 DNA sequence: TGTGCCAGCAGCCCTTACAGTGGATTCCCCTACGAGCAGTACTTC. It is translated as CASSPYSGFPYEQYF.

This clone turned up a few times. The chain is built from TRBV6-5 and TRBJ2-1; a weak D match, TRBD2 (6 bases). Trimming shortened V by 2 bases and J by 7 bases, and 15 bases separated the two germline ends. This CDR3 region has 15 residues. Germline-derived CDR1 and CDR2 are MNHEY and SVGAGI. The CDR3 sequence: CASSYGGIGGNEQFF. The CDR3 DNA reads TGTGCCAGCAGTTACGGGGGGATCGGTGGGAATGAGCAGTTCTTC.

The V gene is TRBV27, the J gene TRBJ1-1, with no clear D. V was clipped by 2 bases and J by 1 base, with 8 bases between them. CDR1 MNHEY and CDR2 SMNVEV come from the germline V gene (reference sequence). CDR3 length: 14 amino acids. The chain's CDR3 is CASSLHTRNTEAFF. The CDR3 region has the DNA TGTGCCAGCAGTTTACATACAAGGAACACTGAAGCTTTCTTT.